Below, 3 T cell receptor beta chains from the same sample are listed, as sequenced in a study of shared clonotypes between healthy human individuals. The method was immunoSEQ multiplex PCR; TCRdb's version includes in-frame clones alone and lacks a portion of them. The table records about 230,000 clones, approximately 70% of them present only once. Sequencing was carried out using memory CD4+ T cells sorted from blood. Subset meaning: CD45RA-negative fraction. The receptors here all came from a man younger than 40 in good health.

V is TRBV6-5 and J is TRBJ1-1; D is ambiguous. CDR1 MNHEY and CDR2 SVGAGI come from the germline V gene. V lost 4 bases and J 5 bases, leaving 17 bases between the germline ends. The CDR3 runs 15 residues. The CDR3 is CASSFTPSWRTEAFF. The CDR3 nucleotides are TGTGCCAGCAGTTTCACCCCCAGTTGGAGGACTGAAGCTTTCTTT.

CDR3 sequence (DNA): TGTGCCAGTACCACTAACTACAATGAGCAGTTCTTC. Residues: CASTTNYNEQFF. J is TRBJ2-1 and V is TRBV19; D not certain. Per the germline V gene, CDR1 is LNHDA and CDR2 is SQIVND (reference sequence). This CDR3 spans 12 amino acids. The V and J ends lost 7 bases and 3 bases respectively, with 7 bases between them.

This clone was detected only a few times. This chain connects TRBV27 to TRBJ2-1, with 7 positions matching TRBD1. The CDR3 consists of 14 residues. V lost 5 bases and J lost 8; bases outside the gene matches: 9. The V gene's germline CDR1 is MNHEY and CDR2 SMNVEV (reference sequence). The CDR3: CASSPGTARDEQFF. CDR3 in DNA: TGTGCCAGCAGTCCCGGGACAGCCCGGGATGAGCAGTTCTTC.